This entry concerns a single T cell receptor beta chain. Its specificity is unknown. The PCR employed 60 Vbeta primers together with 13 Jbeta primers. The table came from immunoSEQ multiplex PCR; TCRdb's copy has only in-frame clones and leaves some out. The sample has about 190,000 clones, just under 75% seen once. The sample originates from a study of cytomegalovirus exposure and HLA in healthy donors. Background on the study: A previous analysis identified around 120 million unique TCR beta sequences derived from 180 million or so T cells.

Findings and limits, study-wide: Analysis performed later showed TCR beta chains linked to HLA being more clonally expanded than equally common others. Some V segments, TRBV6-2 and TRBV6-3 among them, were indistinguishable and were therefore excluded.

V trimming: 2 bases; J trimming: 4 bases; junction bases outside the gene matches: 8. Germline V CDR1 and CDR2: MNHEY, SMNVEV (reference sequence). The CDR3 runs to 15 residues. The chain uses TRBV27 and TRBJ2-7; 7 positions match TRBD2. Sequenced material: PBMCs. The source is a woman aged 25 to 39 in good health and CMV-seropositive. CDR3 sequence: CASSLAAGVVYEQYF. The CDR3 DNA reads TGTGCCAGCAGTTTAGCGGCGGGAGTGGTGTACGAGCAGTACTTC.